The sequence of this T cell receptor (beta chain) was determined in a study of blood T cell repertoires in COVID-19. Study details: The study drew acute and convalescent COVID-19 samples from the United States, Italy and Spain. The analysed material was cDNA or gDNA that came from T cells, B-cell-depleted T cells, or PBMCs.

Study processing details: Using reference gene primer amplification, nucleated cell counts were estimated. Clones were sequenced by immunoSEQ multiplex PCR, and TCRdb holds only the in-frame ones, with some missing. The V and J calls and clone size were taken over from that table, and D and trimming were inferred from the DNA. Seen here are more than 60,000 clones, around 83% observed once, and the top ten hold 3.5% to 4%. The V and J ends lost 4 bases and 3 bases, in that order; junction bases with no gene match: 1. This CDR3 is 15 amino acids long. Germline values: CDR1 LNHDA, CDR2 SQIVND (reference sequence).

The rearrangement uses TRBV19 and TRBJ2-5, with 14 bases that match TRBD2. This TCR derives from a middle-aged man with acute or convalescent COVID-19. Sequencing used peripheral blood. CDR3: CASSRGLAGEETQYF. DNA for the CDR3: TGTGCCAGTAGTAGGGGACTAGCGGGGGAAGAGACCCAGTACTTC. Complete variable domain (other parts from reference TRBV19 and TRBJ2-5): DGGITQSPKYLFRKEGQNVTLSCEQNLNHDAMYWYRQDPGQGLRLIYYSQIVNDFQKGDIAEGYSVSREKKESFPLTVTSAQKNPTAFYLCASSRGLAGEETQYFGPGTRLLVL.